The next 16 T cell receptor beta chains were all read from a single sample in a study of blood T cell repertoires in COVID-19. TCRdb keeps only in-frame clones here, not all; method: immunoSEQ multiplex PCR. The sample shows about 200,000 clones, 75% to 85% of them seen only once. The sample consisted of peripheral blood. These receptors originate from an elderly woman with COVID-19, enrolled during active disease.

This sequence joins TRBV30 and TRBJ1-1; possibly TRBD1 for D (5 bases). V was clipped by 1 base and J by 0 bases, with 6 bases between them. The CDR3 length is 13 residues. CDR1 is GTSNPN, CDR2 SVGIG, per germline (reference sequence). CDR3 amino acids: CAWSGQMNTEAFF. As DNA, the CDR3 is TGTGCCTGGAGTGGACAGATGAACACTGAAGCTTTCTTT. Full variable domain (missing parts from reference TRBV30 and TRBJ1-1): SQTIHQWPATLVQPVGSPLSLECTVEGTSNPNLYWYRQAAGRGLQLLFYSVGIGQISSEVPQNLSASRPQDRQFILSSKKLLLSDSGFYLCAWSGQMNTEAFFGQGTRLTVV.

This chain links TRBV7-9 with TRBJ1-2; D gene unclear. Germline CDR1 is SEHNR and CDR2 is FQNEAQ (reference sequence). This CDR3 is 13 amino acids long. The germline V and J ends were trimmed by 1 base and 6 bases, with 9 bases remaining between them. The CDR3 DNA sequence: TGTGCCAGCAGCTTAGAACTTCGGGATGGCTACACCTTC. It is translated as CASSLELRDGYTF.

This clone has a single count. The rearrangement uses TRBV21-1 and TRBJ1-4; TRBD1 was called by the table and not checked on the DNA. TRBV21-1 is given as a pseudogene. The CDR3 length is 19 residues. The CDR3 is CASSIRDRAIFATNEKLFF. CDR3 DNA sequence: TGTGCCAGCAGCATCCGGGACAGGGCCATCTTTGCAACTAATGAAAAACTGTTTTTT.

This chain joins TRBV2 and TRBJ2-1; 11 nucleotides align to TRBD1. The CDR3 extends over 15 amino acids. Germline V gene data show CDR1 as SNHLY and CDR2 as FYNNEI. V gave up 6 bases and J gave up 4 bases; unmatched junction bases: 5. The CDR3 sequence: CASRTDRGHYNEQFF. CDR3 nucleotide sequence: TGTGCCAGCAGAACGGACAGGGGGCATTACAATGAGCAGTTCTTC.

V and J are TRBV10-3 and TRBJ1-4, with D uncertain. The V and J ends lost 2 bases and 5 bases respectively, with 12 bases between them. Germline CDR1 ENHRY, CDR2 SYGVKD. The CDR3 extends over 15 amino acids. The CDR3 DNA is TGTGCCATCAGTGAGGGGTGGCAGGTGAATGAAAAACTGTTTTTT. It encodes CAISEGWQVNEKLFF.

The chain is built from TRBV19 and TRBJ2-1; 10 positions match TRBD1. J was trimmed by 2 bases and V by 0 bases; bases with no gene match: 7. The CDR3 covers 18 residues. The V gene's germline CDR1 is LNHDA and CDR2 SQIVND (reference sequence). The CDR3 spells CASSIDGAGTGAYNEQFF. The CDR3 DNA reads TGTGCCAGTAGTATAGATGGGGCCGGGACAGGGGCCTACAATGAGCAGTTCTTC.

The CDR3 spells CASSVREGTEAFF. Here the CDR3 DNA reads TGTGCCAGCAGTGTTAGGGAGGGCACTGAAGCTTTCTTT. The chain couples TRBV6-4 to TRBJ1-1; no clear D gene. There are 13 residues in the CDR3. V lost 4 bases, J lost 4 bases, and 10 bases lay in between. Per the germline V gene, CDR1 is MRHNA and CDR2 is SNTAGT.

This clone has just one count. The CDR3 DNA reads as TGTGCCAGCAGTCCCGCCCGAGGACTTCGGACCCAAGAGACCCAGTACTTC. Residues: CASSPARGLRTQETQYF. J is TRBJ2-5 and V is TRBV27; D may be TRBD2 (5 bases). Trimming took 5 bases from V and 1 from J, leaving 20 bases between them. Germline CDR1 and CDR2: MNHEY and SMNVEV (reference sequence). The CDR3 contains 17 residues.

This clone appeared a few times. The chain has TRBV5-1 and TRBJ2-6; TRBD1 is a possible D gene (5 bases). CDR3 length: 16 amino acids. Germline V gene data show CDR1 as SGHRS and CDR2 as YFSETQ. Trimming cost V 1 base and J 2 bases, with 10 bases left between them. Written as DNA, the CDR3 is TGCGCCAGCAGCTTGACAGGAACCACTGGGGCCAACGTCCTGACTTTC. Protein: CASSLTGTTGANVLTF.

The chain combines TRBV10-3 with TRBJ1-2, with 9 bases matching TRBD1. The germline V gene has CDR1 ENHRY and CDR2 SYGVKD. With 6 bases clipped from V and 4 bases from J, the junction kept 12 bases outside the gene matches. The CDR3 spans 16 residues. The CDR3 reads CAIRGGTGPSLYGYTF. The CDR3 nucleotides read TGTGCCATCAGGGGGGGGACAGGGCCTTCACTCTATGGCTACACCTTC.

V gene TRBV2 combines with J gene TRBJ2-1, with a weak D call TRBD2 (5 bases). Germline loops: CDR1 SNHLY, CDR2 FYNNEI. The CDR3 runs to 15 residues. With 3 bases removed from V and 0 bases from J, the gap between germline ends came to 9 bases. In DNA, the CDR3 is TGTGCCAGCAGTGAGGGCGGGCACTCCTACAATGAGCAGTTCTTC. It is translated as CASSEGGHSYNEQFF.

The V and J genes are TRBV7-2 and TRBJ2-2, with D perhaps matching TRBD1 (6 bases). The V and J ends lost 2 bases and 2 bases respectively, with 9 bases between them. The CDR3 runs 15 residues. Germline V gene lookup returns CDR1 SGHTA and CDR2 FQGNSA. The CDR3 DNA reads as TGTGCCAGCAGCTTAAAGGACAGCAACACCGGGGAGCTGTTTTTT. It specifies CASSLKDSNTGELFF.

CDR3 sequence (DNA): TGTGCCAGCAGTTACCGGCGGGATACGCAGTATTTT. Its protein product is CASSYRRDTQYF. The chain employs TRBV6-2 or TRBV6-3 and TRBJ2-3, with no clear D. The ends were cut back, 2 bases at V and 6 bases at J, with 6 bases in the middle. CDR1 is MNHEY, CDR2 SVGEGT, per germline. This CDR3 region has 12 residues.

The V gene is TRBV19, the J gene TRBJ2-5; 9 nucleotides line up with TRBD1. Trimming took 8 bases from V and 5 from J; bases not matched to a gene: 3. CDR3 length: 12 residues. The germline V gene has CDR1 LNHDA and CDR2 SQIVND (reference sequence). CDR3 nucleotide sequence: TGTGCCAGTGGACAGGGGTGGGAGACCCAGTACTTC. It translates to CASGQGWETQYF.

The chain employs TRBV3-1 (or the pseudogene TRBV3-2) and TRBJ1-2; possible D gene TRBD1, 6 bases. Germline V gene sequence: CDR1 LGHDT, CDR2 YNNKEL (reference sequence). V shed 4 bases and J shed 2 bases, with 11 bases lying between them. The CDR3 sequence is 14 residues long. CDR3 protein: CASSLGHLNYGYTF. The CDR3 DNA follows: TGTGCCAGCAGCCTGGGACACCTAAACTATGGCTACACCTTC.

The chain uses TRBV18 and TRBJ1-2; D is unclear. The germline V gene encodes CDR1 KGHSH and CDR2 LQKENI. This CDR3 contains 13 residues. The V end lost 3 bases, the J end lost 7 bases, and 12 bases lay between the germline ends. CDR3 sequence (DNA): TGTGCCAGCTCACCCGCGGCAGATAGTGGCTACACCTTC. Translating it yields CASSPAADSGYTF.